The entry that follows covers one T cell receptor (beta chain) sequence. The antigen is undetermined. This sample is part of a study of graft-versus-host responses after intestinal transplantation. Turning to the study itself: Once they had received anti-thymocyte globulin induction, all recipients took tacrolimus and steroids for approximately 3 years. Study findings and constraints: Allografts of one patient group, those with graft-donor T cell macrochimerism, had high graft-versus-host to host-versus-graft clonal ratios. The recipient marrow held GvH clones, and some of them showed up first in ileum or blood.

Produced via immunoSEQ multiplex PCR; TCRdb's table is partial and in-frame only. The data show some 120,000 clones, approximately 93% seen once. CDR3 length: 14 amino acids. Germline V gene data show CDR1 as MNHNS and CDR2 as SASEGT. The V end was cut by 8 bases, the J end by 0 bases, with 11 bases between. This specimen was unstimulated CD8+ T cells sorted from spleen or lymph node cells, taken before transplant. V usage is TRBV6-1 and J usage is TRBJ2-1, with D possibly matching TRBD2 (6 bases). The sequence came from a human donor who was the organ donor for an intestinal transplant. CDR3 sequence (DNA): TGTGCCAGCGGGGACTTCCACTCCTACAATGAGCAGTTCTTC. Protein sequence: CASGDFHSYNEQFF.